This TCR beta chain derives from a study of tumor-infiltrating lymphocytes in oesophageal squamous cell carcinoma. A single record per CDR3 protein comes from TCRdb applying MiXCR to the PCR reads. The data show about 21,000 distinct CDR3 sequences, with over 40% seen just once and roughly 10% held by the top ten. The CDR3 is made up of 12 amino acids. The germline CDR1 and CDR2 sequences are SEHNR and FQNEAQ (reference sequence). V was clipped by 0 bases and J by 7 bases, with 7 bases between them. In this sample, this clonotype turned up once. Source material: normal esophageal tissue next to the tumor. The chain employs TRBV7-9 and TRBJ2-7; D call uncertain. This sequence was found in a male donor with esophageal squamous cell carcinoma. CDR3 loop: CASSLAVSEQYF. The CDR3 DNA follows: TGTGCCAGCAGCTTAGCCGTTAGTGAGCAGTACTTC.